This T cell receptor beta chain was sequenced for a study of long-term antiretroviral therapy in people with HIV (dated 2022 in TCRdb). About the investigation overall: The earliest samples were collected approximately a decade before the 2015 WHO recommendation for immediate ART, a period when ART was typically delayed until CD4 counts fell. A retrospective serial study tested whether ART initiation and durable HIV suppression were associated with changes in peripheral blood TRB repertoire composition and diversity. A total of 150 to 200 cryopreserved PBMC samples came from a few dozen adults with confirmed HIV infection and were collected serially over a mean of approximately six years (range 1-12). Of the approximately 28 participants with HIV, roughly 10 were female. No cross-contamination during QIAcube processing turned up in test extractions that ran a monoclonal T-cell line alongside about 35 polyclonal samples. Overall study results and their limits: Starting ART was linked to a significant rise in TRB diversity, yet even after long-term ART the diversity remained significantly lower than in transplant donor controls. The samples were dated from the mid-2000s to the late 2010s, and the ART regimens that were used may be less effective than current ART regimens. Because pre-ART samples had limited cell numbers, unsorted PBMC were profiled rather than sorted CD4+ and CD8+ T cells. Expanded TRB clones identified before ART initiation dominated the repertoire across all time points, though the dominance fluctuated and decreased in many PLHIV after ART. Since PBMC availability was limited, sequencing covered only the TCR beta chain, with no alpha chain pairing. HIV repertoires had narrower CDR3 length ranges than controls, and the network structure suggested an antigen-experienced repertoire that shifted only slightly toward naive after ART. Inferences about post-ART repertoire changes were limited because no data were available on ART adherence, viral resistance or therapy changes.

This clone was found once. Its antigen target is currently unknown. Per-base quality was not reported, and no clone a single base away is much larger than it. To be included, a participant needed at least one PBMC sample from before ART initiation plus at least two post-ART samples. Every participant with HIV received treatment in the United States of America. Before DNA extraction, cryopreserved samples of roughly 0.9-10 million PBMC were thawed and then washed. At the time of the earliest PBMC sample, participants with HIV were aged between about 20 and 54 years. PBMC samples from each participant spanned 1-4 timepoints before ART initiation and 2-8 timepoints after ART initiation, with a median of 7 samples. Serial HIV viral load, CD4+ T-cell count, ART history and demographic data were obtained for every participant. Genomic DNA was extracted from unsorted PBMC with a Qiagen kit on a QIAcube, with processing performed in batches of 12 samples.

V and J lose 0 bases and 1 base, and a span of 10 bases separates them. The CDR3 numbers 15 residues from cysteine through valine. Only the CDR3 DNA is retained, 45 bases long and in frame from the first base. Per the germline V gene (reference sequence), LNHNV is the CDR1 and YYDKDF is the CDR2. The immunoSEQ hsTCRB v3.0 assay was used at survey level resolution to sequence the TRB variable region. The target sequencing depth for TRB was about 40,000-55,000 T-cell genomes per sample. TRB libraries were pooled and sequenced on an Illumina MiSeq using a v3 150-cycle kit. The paper's processing steps were these. Repertoire analysis ran in R within a reproducible Nextflow workflow covering QC, data transformation and analysis. LymphoSeq2, an R package for AIRR-Seq data exploration, was used to implement custom analyses. A handful of samples that produced fewer than 5000 total TRB sequences were removed, so 190 or so HIV repertoires were analyzed. Among the roughly 200 retained HIV repertoires, 59 were collected before ART initiation and under 150 after ART initiation. Repertoires were downsampled to 5000 TRB nucleotide sequences, and summary statistics were averaged over 100 downsampling iterations. The analysis kept only TRB sequences whose CDR3 regions were at least seven amino acids long. Diversity was assessed using a clonality score derived from Shannon entropy and using the Gini coefficient. In the repertoire networks, any two of the top 5000 CDR3 amino acid sequences were connected whenever the two sequences differed by an edit distance of one. GLIPH2 predicted antigen specificity groups and MHC restriction for TRB CDR3 amino acid sequences. To flag known CMV, EBV, HIV or tissue antigen associations, CDR3 amino acid sequences were matched against VDJdb and McPAS-TCR. Pre-ART, post-ART and control groups were compared with Wilcoxon signed-rank tests and Holm-Bonferroni correction. TCRdb's version of the immuneACCESS table is confined to in-frame rearrangements and falls short of the full clone set. An unresolved V gene accounts for under half of the shortfall where checked; the remainder is of unknown origin. V and J calls and clone size are those listed in that table; D and trimming were worked out from the DNA. In all, the sample holds 22,000 or so clones, and 60% to 85% of those were seen once. The top ten clonotypes cover approximately 14% of the sample.

Specimen: unsorted PBMCs, collected 2.9 years after starting antiretroviral therapy. Rearrangement joined TRBV15 to TRBJ2-7; a tentative D match to TRBD1 spans 6 bases. This receptor was taken from a woman in her twenties or thirties with HIV. The DNA reads TGTGCCACCAGCAGAGATACCCAGGGGTCCTACGAGCAGTACGTC. It translates to CATSRDTQGSYEQYV.